The rows below give T cell receptor beta chains drawn from one sample of a study of OX40 agonist ivuxolimab in advanced cancers. The repertoire was sequenced with immunoSEQ multiplex PCR; TCRdb's copy has only in-frame clones and lacks some. The sample gives 77,000 or so clones, less than 95% of which show up once; around 1.9% is in the top ten. The input for sequencing was CD4+ or CD8+ T cells sorted from blood, taken in a trial of the OX40 agonist ivuxolimab. The receptor set was obtained from an adult with an advanced solid tumor such as melanoma, head and neck, liver or kidney cancer. Both conserved end residues are part of each CDR3. A D gene is named only where the DNA matches it firmly. Clone size, where shown, is once, few, many, or a class for clones that have expanded.

clone_size	d_call	v_call	j_call	cdr3_length	cdr3_aa	cdr3_nt
NA	NA	TRBV5-6	TRBJ2-1	15	CASSLARSSYNEQFF	TGTGCCAGCAGCTTGGCTCGGAGCTCCTACAATGAGCAGTTCTTC
once	NA	TRBV19	TRBJ2-5	14	CASSLGESGKTQYF	TGTGCCAGTAGTCTTGGGGAAAGTGGGAAGACCCAGTACTTC
NA	TRBD1	TRBV5-5	TRBJ2-7	13	CASSLSRGPEQYF	TGTGCCAGCAGCTTGTCCAGGGGGCCCGAGCAGTACTTC
NA	NA	TRBV18	TRBJ1-1	15	CASSQEQGSGTEAFF	TGTGCCAGCTCACAAGAACAGGGATCCGGCACTGAAGCTTTCTTT
NA	TRBD1	TRBV30	TRBJ1-1	16	CAWRGRGLGMNTEAFF	TGTGCCTGGAGGGGGAGGGGGCTCGGCATGAACACTGAAGCTTTCTTT
NA	NA	TRBV7-8	TRBJ1-4	15	CASSLVGATNEKLFF	TGTGCCAGCAGCTTAGTCGGGGCAACTAATGAAAAACTGTTTTTT
once	TRBD2	TRBV5-1	TRBJ2-7	15	CASSLGREGSGEQYF	TGCGCCAGCAGCTTGGGGCGGGAGGGCAGCGGCGAGCAGTACTTC
NA	NA	TRBV2	TRBJ1-1	14	CASMREISDTEAFF	TGTGCCAGCATGAGGGAAATTAGCGACACTGAAGCTTTCTTT
NA	NA	TRBV7-2	TRBJ2-7	15	CASSRSGGIYYEQYF	TGTGCCAGCAGCCGGTCAGGGGGGATTTACTACGAGCAGTACTTC
NA	NA	TRBV7-9	TRBJ2-2	15	CASTPPGVDTGELFF	TGTGCCAGCACCCCTCCGGGGGTGGACACCGGGGAGCTGTTTTTT
NA	TRBD1	TRBV19	TRBJ2-7	14	CASSKGTGEHEQYF	TGTGCCAGTAGTAAAGGGACAGGGGAACACGAGCAGTACTTC
NA	NA	TRBV7-7	TRBJ2-3	13	CASSLVTADTQYF	TGTGCTAGCAGCTTAGTAACAGCAGATACGCAGTATTTT
NA	TRBD2	TRBV2	TRBJ2-3	15	CAGSTSGTSTDTQYF	TGTGCCGGATCCACTAGCGGGACTAGCACAGATACGCAGTATTTT
NA	NA	TRBV29-1	TRBJ2-2	14	CSRSCSRLRRGAVF	TGCAGCCGTTCCTGTTCCCGACTGAGGCGGGGAGCTGTTTTT
NA	NA	TRBV6-5	TRBJ2-7	11	CASKNHYEQYF	TGTGCCAGCAAGAACCACTACGAGCAGTACTTC
NA	NA	TRBV4-1	TRBJ2-3	13	CASSPAFTDTQYF	TGCGCCAGCAGCCCCGCATTCACAGATACGCAGTATTTT
NA	NA	TRBV6-1	TRBJ2-7	16	CASSEARGTLTYEQYF	TGTGCCAGCAGTGAAGCGCGCGGTACCCTGACCTACGAGCAGTACTTC
NA	TRBD2	TRBV4-3	TRBJ2-4	17	CASSQGGLAGTKNIQYF	TGCGCCAGCAGCCAAGGGGGACTAGCGGGGACCAAAAACATTCAGTACTTC
NA	NA	TRBV6-5	TRBJ2-2	15	CATSPVSRNTGELFF	TGTGCCACCTCGCCGGTCTCGAGGAACACCGGGGAGCTGTTTTTT
NA	TRBD2	TRBV19	TRBJ2-3	14	CASRLAGDTDTQYF	TGTGCCAGCCGACTAGCGGGGGACACAGATACGCAGTATTTT
NA	TRBD2	TRBV11-2	TRBJ2-5	15	CAGATSGGTQETQYF	TGTGCCGGGGCCACTAGCGGGGGAACTCAAGAGACCCAGTACTTC
NA	TRBD2	TRBV25-1	TRBJ2-1	14	CASSEGLAGDRQFF	TGTGCCAGCAGTGAGGGACTAGCGGGAGATCGTCAGTTCTTC
NA	NA	TRBV11-3	TRBJ1-6	14	CASSLDSYNSPLHF	TGTGCCAGCAGCTTGGACAGTTATAATTCACCCCTCCACTTT
NA	TRBD2	TRBV5-1	TRBJ2-5	15	CASSWTSGGGETQYF	TGCGCCAGCAGCTGGACTAGCGGGGGAGGGGAGACCCAGTACTTC
NA	TRBD2	TRBV13	TRBJ2-7	17	CASSIRSSSGSRREQYF	TGTGCCAGCAGCATTAGGTCTTCTAGCGGGAGTCGGCGCGAGCAGTACTTC
NA	NA	TRBV2	TRBJ2-1	14	CASTQTVSFHEQFF	TGTGCCAGTACCCAGACAGTATCCTTTCATGAGCAGTTCTTC
NA	NA	TRBV7-9	TRBJ2-3	14	CASSLLPSTDTQYF	TGTGCCAGCAGCTTACTGCCTTCCACAGATACGCAGTATTTT
NA	TRBD2	TRBV7-9	TRBJ2-1	15	CASSLVLADNNEQFF	TGTGCCAGCAGCTTAGTGCTAGCGGATAACAATGAGCAGTTCTTC
NA	NA	TRBV11-2	TRBJ2-7	17	CASSLDTRDLIFYEQYF	TGTGCCAGCAGCTTAGATACGAGAGACTTGATCTTCTACGAGCAGTACTTC
NA	NA	TRBV27	TRBJ2-5	14	CASSFLNSKETQYF	TGTGCCAGCAGTTTTCTGAATTCGAAGGAGACCCAGTACTTC
once	NA	TRBV11-2	TRBJ1-2	15	CASSLVGGVRGGYTF	TGTGCCAGCAGCTTAGTCGGGGGTGTGCGGGGCGGCTACACCTTC
NA	NA	TRBV19	TRBJ2-3	13	CASSILWDGTQYF	TGTGCCAGTAGTATCCTATGGGACGGTACGCAGTATTTT
once	NA	TRBV6-5	TRBJ2-4	14	CASSPGRPKNIQYF	TGTGCCAGCAGCCCCGGGAGACCCAAAAACATTCAGTACTTC
NA	TRBD1	TRBV7-8	TRBJ2-2	17	CASSSGQGSTDTGELFF	TGTGCCAGCAGCTCGGGACAGGGTAGTACGGACACCGGGGAGCTGTTTTTT
once	NA	TRBV18	TRBJ2-1	14	CASSLSPGQREQFF	TGTGCCAGCTCACTGTCTCCGGGACAAAGAGAGCAGTTCTTC
few	NA	TRBV7-2	TRBJ2-7	12	CASSLESYEQYF	TGTGCCAGCAGCTTGGAGAGCTACGAGCAGTACTTC
once	TRBD1	TRBV4-2	TRBJ2-2	17	CASSPRFPGQGSGELFF	TGTGCCAGCAGCCCTCGATTTCCGGGACAGGGGTCCGGGGAGCTGTTTTTT
NA	NA	TRBV29-1	TRBJ2-5	12	CSVLPPGETQYF	TGCAGCGTTTTGCCGCCAGGGGAGACCCAGTACTTC
few	NA	TRBV14	TRBJ2-7	14	CASSQGKRVEEQYF	TGTGCCAGCAGCCAAGGGAAAAGGGTGGAAGAGCAGTACTTC
NA	NA	TRBV27	TRBJ2-5	13	CASNAGLKETQYF	TGTGCCAGCAATGCAGGGTTGAAAGAGACCCAGTACTTC
NA	NA	TRBV19	TRBJ2-4	14	CASSIGEAKNIQYF	TGTGCCAGTAGTATAGGTGAGGCCAAAAACATTCAGTACTTC
NA	NA	TRBV6-6	TRBJ2-3	15	CASSYQGSSTDTQYF	TGTGCCAGCAGTTACCAGGGGTCTAGCACAGATACGCAGTATTTT
NA	TRBD1	TRBV28	TRBJ1-5	15	CASSSQGVSNQPQHF	TGTGCCAGCAGTTCCCAGGGGGTTAGCAATCAGCCCCAGCATTTT
NA	TRBD1	TRBV5-1	TRBJ2-7	14	CASSLGDRGYEQYF	TGCGCCAGCAGCTTGGGGGACAGGGGATACGAGCAGTACTTC
NA	NA	TRBV19	TRBJ2-5	16	CASSPLRDSNQETQYF	TGTGCCAGTAGCCCACTACGGGACTCTAACCAAGAGACCCAGTACTTC
NA	TRBD1	TRBV5-1	TRBJ1-1	15	CATHREGQGNTQAFF	TGCGCCACCCATCGAGAGGGACAGGGGAATACTCAAGCTTTCTTT
NA	NA	TRBV2	TRBJ1-5	15	CASSGETDPNQPQHF	TGTGCCAGCAGCGGGGAGACGGATCCCAATCAGCCCCAGCATTTT
NA	NA	TRBV5-1	TRBJ2-7	12	CASSSQGYEQYF	TGCGCCAGCAGCTCCCAGGGCTACGAGCAGTACTTC
NA	NA	TRBV21-1	TRBJ1-1	14	CASSKPARGTEAFF	TGTGCCAGCAGCAAACCTGCCAGGGGAACTGAAGCTTTCTTT
NA	TRBD1	TRBV2	TRBJ2-7	13	CASSQNPRDSLPF	TGTGCCAGCAGTCAAAACCCCCGGGACAGCCTCCCCTTC
NA	NA	TRBV28	TRBJ2-7	13	CASSLSGLVRQYF	TGTGCCAGCAGTCTGAGCGGGCTCGTGCGGCAGTACTTC
NA	NA	TRBV19	TRBJ1-1	14	CASSLQGLNTEAFF	TGTGCCAGTAGTTTACAGGGTCTGAACACTGAAGCTTTCTTT